The clone carrying this T cell receptor (beta chain) has a count of ten or more. Its cognate antigen is unknown. These data come from a study of T cells in Graves' hyperthyroidism and ophthalmopathy. The study, taken as a whole, reports: Most thyroid clonotypes expanded above 0.001 appeared in blood too.

V lost 8 bases to trimming and J lost 8 bases, with 22 bases between them. Germline V lookup: CDR1 MDHEN, CDR2 SYDVKM. This CDR3 spans 14 amino acids. Inclusion characteristics of ophthalmopathy patients comprised a Clinical Activity Score of at least 3, a NOSPECS grade of at least 4, and duration under 3 months. Authors of the study amplified TCR beta CDR3 regions from RNA transcripts. A set of HTBI primers served as the primers for a first-round RT-PCR of the TCR CDR3. TCRdb ran MiXCR on the multiplex PCR reads and lists one entry per CDR3 protein. The top ten clones hold roughly 3% of a sample with roughly 640,000 distinct CDR3 sequences, about a sixth of them seen once.

This chain connects TRBV28 to TRBJ2-7; the D gene is possibly TRBD2 (6 bases). The sequence derives from a woman between 40 and 55 years old with Graves' ophthalmopathy. The sample was blood. The CDR3 loop is CASFTGGKKGKQYF. In DNA, the CDR3 is TGTGCCAGCTTTACGGGCGGGAAAAAGGGGAAGCAGTACTTC. The full variable domain, completed using reference TRBV28 and TRBJ2-7, is DVKVTQSSRYLVKRTGEKVFLECVQDMDHENMFWYRQDPGLGLRLIYFSYDVKMKEKGDIPEGYSVSREKKERFSLILESASTNQTSMYLCASFTGGKKGKQYFGPGTRLTVT.